The present T cell receptor beta chain was sequenced within a study of human T cells and chemical hapten exposure. The wider study: 0.01% DPC was applied to the upper back in patch tests, which were read at 6 days.

TCRdb reprocessed the RACE reads via MiXCR and lists one record per CDR3 protein. The sample carries fewer than 85,000 distinct CDR3 sequences, 11% recorded once. Indicated time point: patch test 2, 6 weeks after DPC sensitization. Indicated treatment: therapeutic diphenylcyclopropenone sensitization with weekly scalp DPC. Ahead of each patch test application, blood was drawn. This clonotype was recorded a few times. What it recognizes is unknown. The study, taken as a whole, reports: Alopecia was present in the donors, so their immune response may differ from healthy people's.

The CDR3 has 15 residues. V gave up 5 bases and J gave up 1 base, with 14 bases separating them. Germline lookup yields CDR1 KGHSH and CDR2 LQKENI. This chain connects TRBV18 to TRBJ1-1, with a weak D call TRBD1 (5 bases). This TCR was recovered from a man aged 18 to 29 with alopecia areata. Some clones in this sample may be carry-over from other donors' samples. Sequencing used whole blood, obtained in connection with sensitization to the hapten diphenylcyclopropenone (DPC). CDR3 amino acids: CASSTPAGANTEAFF. CDR3 in DNA: TGTGCCAGCTCAACCCCGGCCGGGGCGAACACTGAAGCTTTCTTT.